This is a list of T cell receptor beta chains from one sample in a study of blood T cell repertoires in COVID-19. Repertoires were generated with immunoSEQ multiplex PCR, while TCRdb's copy carries only in-frame clones and drops some. The data show roughly 150,000 clones, with less than 85% seen just once and around 8% held by the top ten. The sequenced sample was peripheral blood. The receptors shown here come from a woman aged 60-75 years with COVID-19, enrolled during active disease. Both conserved end residues are part of each CDR3. The D gene is left open where the match is weak. Part of the rows lack a size; the others show once, few, many or a class for expanded clones.

TRBV25-1	.	TRBJ2-7	TRBD2	CASSPGLAGGGQYF	TGTGCCAGCAGCCCGGGACTAGCGGGAGGAGGGCAGTACTTC
TRBV18	.	TRBJ2-2	TRBD1	CASSPTYLSGTGEAGELFF	TGTGCCAGCTCACCGACCTATCTCTCCGGGACAGGGGAAGCCGGGGAGCTGTTTTTT
TRBV7-2	.	TRBJ1-3	TRBD1	CASSSRGVGQYSSGNTIYF	TGTGCCAGCAGCTCCAGGGGGGTCGGACAGTATTCCTCTGGAAACACCATATATTTT
TRBV6-5	.	TRBJ2-1	TRBD2	CASSLAGGPIDEQFF	TGTGCCAGCAGTTTAGCGGGAGGGCCGATAGATGAGCAGTTCTTC
TRBV9	.	TRBJ1-2	TRBD1	CASSPRGGRHGYTF	TGTGCCAGCAGCCCCAGAGGGGGCCGTCATGGCTACACCTTC
TRBV11-2	.	TRBJ1-5	.	CASSLTRGQPQHF	TGTGCCAGCAGCCTCACAAGGGGTCAGCCCCAGCATTTT
TRBV28	.	TRBJ1-5	.	CASSFSVGGIQPQHF	TGTGCCAGCAGTTTCTCGGTGGGGGGGATTCAGCCCCAGCATTTT
TRBV28	medium-sized	TRBJ1-5	TRBD1	CASSLGTGGGQPQHF	TGTGCCAGCAGTCTAGGGACAGGGGGAGGTCAGCCCCAGCATTTT
TRBV7-2	.	TRBJ2-5	TRBD1	CASSLGAGGDETQYF	TGTGCCAGCAGCTTAGGGGCAGGGGGCGATGAGACCCAGTACTTC
TRBV9	once	TRBJ2-2	TRBD2	CASSLQDRGANTGELFF	TGTGCCAGCAGCCTCCAGGATCGGGGGGCGAACACCGGGGAGCTGTTTTTT
TRBV30	once	TRBJ2-7	TRBD2	CAWSGGLATYEQYF	TGTGCCTGGAGTGGGGGACTAGCTACCTACGAGCAGTACTTC
TRBV25-1	.	TRBJ2-2	.	CASSDLANTGELFF	TGTGCCAGCAGTGACCTTGCGAACACCGGGGAGCTGTTTTTT
TRBV19	.	TRBJ2-2	TRBD2	CASGLAGVVTGELFF	TGTGCCAGCGGACTAGCGGGAGTAGTTACCGGGGAGCTGTTTTTT
TRBV12-3/TRBV12-4	.	TRBJ2-5	.	CASRRTRGETQYF	TGTGCCAGCAGACGGACTAGGGGGGAGACCCAGTACTTC
TRBV5-1	few	TRBJ2-3	.	CASSQVPGGTDTQYF	TGCGCCAGCAGCCAGGTCCCAGGGGGCACAGATACGCAGTATTTT
TRBV11-1	.	TRBJ1-6	.	CASSGTDSYNSPLHF	TGTGCCAGCAGCGGGACGGACAGTTATAATTCACCCCTCCACTTT
TRBV23-1	.	TRBJ1-5	TRBD1	CASRKTRGLQPQHF	TGCGCCAGCAGAAAGACTAGGGGGCTACAGCCCCAGCATTTT
TRBV11-1	.	TRBJ2-3	TRBD2	CASSPGGGVRDTQYF	TGTGCCAGCAGCCCAGGCGGGGGGGTGAGAGATACGCAGTATTTT
TRBV10-1	.	TRBJ1-1	.	CAAAVNTEAFF	TGCGCCGCAGCGGTGAACACTGAAGCTTTCTTT
TRBV6-6	.	TRBJ2-3	TRBD2	CASRRTSGSWPSTDTQYF	TGTGCCAGCCGTCGGACTAGCGGGAGTTGGCCGTCCACAGATACGCAGTATTTT
TRBV10-3	.	TRBJ1-6	.	CAMRTALNSPLHF	TGTGCCATGCGGACAGCGTTGAATTCACCCCTCCACTTT
TRBV7-2	.	TRBJ2-7	TRBD2	CASSLSGGGPHEQYF	TGTGCCAGCAGCTTATCGGGGGGAGGGCCGCACGAGCAGTACTTC
TRBV14	.	TRBJ2-1	.	CASSLRREGDNEQFF	TGTGCCAGCAGCCTCCGGAGGGAGGGGGACAATGAGCAGTTCTTC
TRBV11-2	once	TRBJ2-7	.	CASSWGVEGQYF	TGTGCCAGCAGCTGGGGGGTGGAGGGGCAGTACTTC
TRBV11-1	once	TRBJ2-2	.	CASSKNRVGELFF	TGTGCCAGCAGTAAAAACAGGGTTGGGGAGCTGTTTTTT
TRBV29-1	.	TRBJ1-1	TRBD1	CSVPGQGLRDTEAFF	TGCAGCGTGCCGGGACAGGGACTCCGAGACACTGAAGCTTTCTTT
TRBV5-1	.	TRBJ2-5	TRBD2	CASSPGLAGTGYQETQYF	TGCGCCAGCAGCCCCGGACTAGCGGGGACCGGGTACCAAGAGACCCAGTACTTC
TRBV6-5	.	TRBJ2-7	TRBD1	CASSIGGLISYEQYF	TGTGCCAGCAGTATAGGGGGCTTGATCTCCTACGAGCAGTACTTC
TRBV7-2	.	TRBJ1-5	TRBD1	CASSRDRAVGQPQHF	TGTGCCAGCAGCCGGGACAGGGCGGTGGGTCAGCCCCAGCATTTT
TRBV19	.	TRBJ1-2	.	CATRRAGSDYGYTF	TGTGCCACCAGGAGGGCAGGGTCTGACTATGGCTACACCTTC
TRBV25-1	.	TRBJ1-1	.	CASRAGAMNTEAFF	TGTGCCAGCAGGGCGGGGGCTATGAACACTGAAGCTTTCTTT
TRBV2	.	TRBJ1-4	.	CASGFLPAGSTNEKLFF	TGTGCCAGCGGATTCCTACCTGCAGGGTCAACTAATGAAAAACTGTTTTTT
TRBV2	.	TRBJ2-3	.	CASILGHRATTDTQYF	.
TRBV6-1	.	TRBJ2-4	.	CASSDENLAHLAKNIQYF	TGTGCCAGCAGTGACGAGAATCTAGCGCACTTAGCCAAAAACATTCAGTACTTC
TRBV12-3/TRBV12-4	.	TRBJ2-3	.	CASSSTRSPQYF	TGTGCCAGCAGTTCGACTAGGAGTCCGCAGTATTTT
TRBV10-1	.	TRBJ2-2	.	CASSERSTGELFF	TGCGCCAGCAGTGAACGGAGCACCGGGGAGCTGTTTTTT
TRBV7-2	.	TRBJ2-5	.	CASSLATVVGETQYF	TGTGCCAGCAGCTTAGCCACAGTCGTGGGAGAGACCCAGTACTTC
TRBV6-1	.	TRBJ2-2	TRBD1	CASSGLHFRDRVNTGELFF	TGTGCCAGCAGTGGGTTACATTTCCGGGACAGGGTGAACACCGGGGAGCTGTTTTTT
TRBV11-1	.	TRBJ1-1	TRBD1	CASSPTDRTLGVAFF	TGTGCCAGCAGCCCCACGGACAGGACTCTCGGAGTGGCTTTCTTT
TRBV5-1	.	TRBJ1-2	.	CASSLDAGYGGYTF	TGCGCCAGCAGCTTGGATGCCGGGTATGGTGGCTACACCTTC
TRBV24-1	.	TRBJ1-2	.	CATSDLDTAVSGYTF	TGTGCCACCAGTGATCTGGACACCGCAGTTTCTGGCTACACCTTC
TRBV6-1	.	TRBJ1-2	TRBD1	CASSHGTGASGYTF	TGTGCCAGCAGTCATGGGACAGGGGCAAGTGGCTACACCTTC
TRBV6-5	.	TRBJ1-6	.	CASSYSRQGYSPLHF	TGTGCCAGCAGTTACTCTCGCCAGGGATATTCACCCCTCCACTTT
TRBV2	few	TRBJ1-5	.	CASRSTGPSNQPQHF	TGTGCCAGCAGATCGACAGGACCTAGCAATCAGCCCCAGCATTTT
TRBV19	.	TRBJ1-5	.	CASIMGHRAWDQPQHF	TGTGCCAGTATAATGGGGCACAGGGCGTGGGATCAGCCCCAGCATTTT
TRBV5-1	once	TRBJ2-5	TRBD2	CASSLDGRAVETQYF	TGCGCCAGCAGCTTGGACGGGAGGGCTGTGGAGACCCAGTACTTC
TRBV6-5	.	TRBJ1-6	TRBD1	CASSNRDRASPLHF	TGTGCCAGCAGTAACCGGGACAGGGCTTCACCCCTCCACTTT
TRBV5-1	.	TRBJ2-5	TRBD1	CASSLPLGQAQETQYF	TGCGCCAGCAGCTTGCCACTGGGACAGGCACAAGAGACCCAGTACTTC
TRBV29-1	.	TRBJ1-1	TRBD1	CSVEGSRGWEVNTEAFF	TGCAGCGTTGAAGGGTCCAGGGGGTGGGAAGTGAACACTGAAGCTTTCTTT
TRBV5-1	.	TRBJ1-4	TRBD1	CASSLRGQGYEKLFF	TGCGCCAGCAGCTTGAGGGGACAGGGGTATGAAAAACTGTTTTTT
TRBV6-2/TRBV6-3	.	TRBJ2-1	.	CASSYRGGSSSAYNEQFF	TGTGCCAGCAGTTACCGGGGTGGATCTAGTTCTGCCTACAATGAGCAGTTCTTC
TRBV5-1	.	TRBJ1-6	TRBD1	CASSSTQGANSPLHF	TGCGCCAGCAGCTCCACACAGGGGGCTAATTCACCCCTCCACTTT
TRBV18	.	TRBJ1-4	.	CASSPPPTGGRGVKLFF	TGTGCCAGCTCACCACCCCCTACGGGGGGTCGAGGGGTAAAACTGTTTTTT